The source of this T cell receptor beta chain is a study of T cell responses to AZD1222 COVID-19 vaccine. Study outcomes and limitations: Among vaccine-associated CD4 TCRs, coverage spanned spike, with dominance at 160-218 and 743-854.

Comments on this clone: Its antigen is still unknown.

Sequenced by immunoSEQ multiplex PCR; TCRdb stores in-frame clones only, minus some. The table records under 200,000 clones, about nine tenths of them present only once. V lost 0 bases and J lost 4; bases outside the gene matches: 5. This CDR3 is 15 amino acids long. CDR1 and CDR2 (germline): LGHDT, YNNKEL (reference sequence). The chain recombines TRBV3-1 (or the pseudogene TRBV3-2) with TRBJ1-2; 7 nucleotides line up with TRBD1. The source material was peripheral blood, sampled on day 0 of AZD1222 vaccination. The TCR originated in an adult in good health. The chain's CDR3 is CASSQDMDRSYGYTF. CDR3 nucleotides: TGTGCCAGCAGCCAAGATATGGACAGGAGCTATGGCTACACCTTC.